The 31 T cell receptor beta chains given below trace back to one sample, sequenced in a study of T cells after yellow fever vaccination (dated 2019 in TCRdb). Libraries came from 5' RACE. Instrument used: Illumina HiSeq 2500. TCRdb redid the processing of the public reads, applying fastp at Q25 and MiXCR, and retained in-frame beta chains. Entries that share a CDR3 protein sequence are merged under the most common genes and DNA. Across this sample there are a few hundred thousand distinct CDR3 sequences, with about 8.3% seen only once. The ten largest account for roughly 15% of the sample. The sample's treatment or condition, from its label and the paper: live attenuated yellow fever vaccine strain. This material consisted of PBMCs, taken roughly seven weeks after the first yellow fever vaccination. These TCRs come from a man between 18 and 29 years old who received the YFV17D yellow fever vaccine.

This clonotype was seen only a few times. The gene calls are TRBV6-2 or TRBV6-3 and TRBJ1-2; possible D gene TRBD1, 6 bases. Germline CDR1 MNHEY, CDR2 SVGEGT. V dropped 6 bases and J dropped 8 bases, with 16 bases sitting between them. The CDR3 length is 13 residues. As DNA, the CDR3 is TGTGCCAGCAGCGCGACCGGGACACTCGGCTACACCTTC. Residues: CASSATGTLGYTF.

This clonotype was detected only a few times. The rearrangement uses TRBV4-2 and TRBJ1-6; unclear D gene. From germline, CDR1 is LGHNA and CDR2 YNFKEQ. The length of the CDR3 is 14 residues. With 0 bases removed from V and 11 bases from J, the gap between germline ends came to 11 bases. The CDR3 region has the DNA TGTGCCAGCAGCCAAGAGGGAGGGTATGCACCCCTCCACTTT. Protein sequence: CASSQEGGYAPLHF.

The J gene is TRBJ2-5, the V gene TRBV7-9; 13 bases line up with TRBD2. This CDR3 comprises 16 residues. The V gene's germline CDR1 is SEHNR and CDR2 FQNEAQ (reference sequence). Losses at the gene ends were 5 bases for V and 1 base for J; bases not matched to a gene: 4. The CDR3 nucleotides are TGTGCCAGCAGCCTAGGGACTAGCGGGATCCAAGAGACCCAGTACTTC. Amino acids: CASSLGTSGIQETQYF.

Many counts were recorded for this clonotype. The chain couples TRBV4-3 to TRBJ1-4; TRBD1 matches at 7 bases. Germline V gives CDR1 LGHNA, CDR2 YSLEER. The J segment lost 7 bases and the V segment lost 0 bases, leaving 8 bases of the junction unmatched. This CDR3 comprises 16 residues. CDR3 bases: TGCGCCAGCAGCCAAGATCAAAAGGGGGCGAGTGAAAAACTGTTTTTT. It yields the protein CASSQDQKGASEKLFF.

The chain carries TRBV12-3 or TRBV12-4 and TRBJ1-1; 7 bases map to TRBD1. V lost 6 bases and J lost 2; bases outside the gene matches: 9. The CDR3 sequence is 15 residues long. DNA of the CDR3: TGTGCCAGCAGACCTCCCGGACAGGTCAACACTGAAGCTTTCTTT. Translation gives CASRPPGQVNTEAFF.

V and J are TRBV1 and TRBJ2-7; TRBD1, as called in the table, went unchecked against the DNA. TRBV1 is assigned pseudogene status. The CDR3 totals 15 residues. The CDR3: CTSSQARGSKSEQYF. CDR3 coding DNA: TGCACCAGCAGCCAAGCCAGGGGGTCGAAAAGCGAGCAGTACTTC.

V usage is TRBV24-1 and J usage is TRBJ1-3; D is ambiguous. Trimming cost V 0 bases and J 0 bases, with 2 bases left between them. CDR3 size: 14 residues. Germline V gene sequence: CDR1 KGHDR, CDR2 SFDVKD. CDR3 in amino acids: CATSDLRSGNTIYF. CDR3 in DNA: TGTGCCACCAGTGATTTGCGCTCTGGAAACACCATATATTTT.

This clonotype was seen only a few times. CDR3 amino acids: CASSPETGLPGELFF. The CDR3 DNA reads TGCGCCAGCAGCCCCGAAACAGGGCTCCCCGGGGAGCTGTTTTTT. The chain recombines TRBV5-1 with TRBJ2-2; D perhaps matches TRBD1 (6 bases). Germline V gene lookup returns CDR1 SGHRS and CDR2 YFSETQ. The CDR3 runs to 15 residues. V lost 4 bases, J lost 6 bases, and 16 bases lay in between.

This clonotype was seen at least ten times. V is TRBV7-2 and J is TRBJ2-7, with D perhaps matching TRBD1 or TRBD2 (5 bases each). The CDR3 is 16 residues long. Trimming cost V 1 base and J 4 bases, with 17 bases left between them. Germline V gives CDR1 SGHTA, CDR2 FQGNSA. Here the CDR3 DNA reads TGTGCCAGCAGCTTAGGTCGGGGACCATCCACTTACGAGCAGTACGTC. Translating it yields CASSLGRGPSTYEQYV.

This rearrangement joins TRBV3-1 to TRBJ1-1; TRBD1 aligns across 8 bases. Trimming took 6 bases from V and 6 from J; bases not matched to a gene: 6. The V gene's germline CDR1 is LGHDT and CDR2 YNNKEL (reference sequence). The CDR3 has 13 amino acids. This chain's CDR3 is CASSWTGRAEAFF. The CDR3 DNA reads TGTGCCAGCAGTTGGACAGGGAGGGCTGAAGCTTTCTTT.

This rearrangement joins TRBV18 to TRBJ2-4; D perhaps matches TRBD2 (6 bases). This CDR3 has 17 residues. CDR1 and CDR2 from the germline V gene are KGHSH and LQKENI. Trimming took 2 bases from V and 4 from J, leaving 18 bases between them. CDR3 amino acids: CASSPGVLPGGKNIQYF. In DNA form, the CDR3 reads TGTGCCAGCTCACCAGGAGTGCTTCCTGGGGGGAAAAACATTCAGTACTTC.

This clonotype was recorded a few times. The rearrangement joins TRBV7-9 to TRBJ2-7, with D tentatively TRBD1 or TRBD2 (5 bases each). This CDR3 has 14 amino acids. The V gene's germline CDR1 is SEHNR and CDR2 FQNEAQ (reference sequence). V was trimmed by 4 bases and J by 4 bases, leaving 14 bases between them. CDR3 amino acids: CASSSTGPNYEQYV. CDR3 nucleotide sequence: TGTGCCAGCAGCTCGACGGGGCCCAATTACGAGCAGTACGTC.

V usage is TRBV7-2 and J usage is TRBJ2-6, with D possibly being TRBD1 or TRBD2 (6 bases each). This CDR3 comprises 15 residues. The V gene lost 3 bases and the J gene lost 3 bases, with 9 bases spanning the gap. Germline CDR1 is SGHTA and CDR2 is FQGNSA. CDR3 sequence reads: CASSFGGGGANVLTF. CDR3 sequence (DNA): TGTGCCAGCAGCTTCGGGGGCGGTGGGGCCAACGTCCTGACTTTC. The variable domain in full, completed from reference TRBV7-2 and TRBJ2-6, reads GAGVSQSPSNKVTEKGKDVELRCDPISGHTALYWYRQSLGQGLEFLIYFQGNSAPDKSGLPSDRFSAERTGGSVSTLTIQRTQQEDSAVYLCASSFGGGGANVLTFGAGSRLTVL.

This clonotype was seen more than once but under ten times. The chain links TRBV7-6 to TRBJ2-1, with TRBD2 matching 8 bases. The CDR3 has 17 residues. Unmatched junction bases numbered 16, after V lost 4 bases and J lost 8 bases. Per the germline V gene, CDR1 is SGHVS and CDR2 is FNYEAQ. The CDR3: CASSSWMGAGVRDEQFF. Here the CDR3 DNA reads TGTGCCAGCAGCTCATGGATGGGAGCGGGGGTGAGGGATGAGCAGTTCTTC. Variable domain in full (rest from reference TRBV7-6 and TRBJ2-1): GAGVSQSPRYKVTKRGQDVALRCDPISGHVSLYWYRQALGQGPEFLTYFNYEAQQDKSGLPNDRFSAERPEGSISTLTIQRTEQRDSAMYRCASSSWMGAGVRDEQFFGPGTRLTVL.

The chain uses TRBV6-1 and TRBJ1-4; D gene unclear. The CDR3 contains 13 residues. Deletions cut 5 bases from V and 3 bases from J, with 7 bases between. CDR1 is MNHNS, CDR2 SASEGT, per germline. The CDR3 nucleotides are TGTGCCAGCAGTATCGGACCTAATGAAAAACTGTTTTTT. It codes for CASSIGPNEKLFF.

The chain recombines TRBV20-1 with TRBJ1-3; tentatively, D is TRBD1 (5 bases). Germline V lookup: CDR1 DFQATT, CDR2 SNEGSKA (reference sequence). CDR3 length equals 14 residues. V lost 6 bases, J lost 4 bases, and 16 bases lay in between. The CDR3 loop reads CSANHATVGNTIYF. The CDR3 bases are TGCAGTGCCAACCACGCGACAGTAGGAAACACCATATATTTT.

This clonotype has ten or more counts. The CDR3 region is CASSQVGQGEETQYF. The CDR3 DNA reads TGTGCCAGCAGCCAAGTTGGGCAGGGAGAGGAGACCCAGTACTTC. J is TRBJ2-5 and V is TRBV4-2; possibly TRBD1 or TRBD2 for D (5 bases each). The germline gives CDR1 LGHNA, CDR2 YNFKEQ. The CDR3 is 15 amino acids. V was trimmed by 1 base and J by 5 bases, leaving 14 bases between them.

There are a few counts of this clonotype. The rearrangement uses TRBV6-1 and TRBJ2-3; perhaps TRBD2 as D (7 bases). CDR3 length equals 15 residues. Germline loops: CDR1 MNHNS, CDR2 SASEGT. Trimming took 4 bases from V and 5 from J, leaving 16 bases between them. The CDR3 here is CASSGFAGAGDTQYF. The DNA of the CDR3 is TGTGCCAGCAGTGGGTTTGCGGGGGCGGGAGATACGCAGTATTTT.

In this sample, this clonotype turned up a few times. CDR3 coding DNA: TGTGCCAGCAGCTTATCTACAGGGGCAATGTATGGCTACACCTTC. Translated: CASSLSTGAMYGYTF. The chain couples TRBV7-9 to TRBJ1-2; TRBD1 matches 7 bases. The CDR3 runs 15 residues. V shed 2 bases and J 5 bases; nucleotides not matched to a gene: 8. Germline CDR1 reads SEHNR; CDR2 reads FQNEAQ (reference sequence).

This chain connects TRBV5-4 to TRBJ2-1; D is perhaps TRBD2 (6 bases). In germline, CDR1 is SGHNT, CDR2 YYREEE (reference sequence). V dropped 3 bases and J dropped 10 bases, with 20 bases sitting between them. This CDR3 contains 15 residues. The CDR3 here is CASSWAGTGGPEQFF. In DNA form, the CDR3 reads TGTGCCAGCAGCTGGGCCGGGACTGGAGGTCCGGAGCAGTTCTTC. Using reference TRBV5-4 and TRBJ2-1 for the parts outside the CDR3, the full variable domain is ETGVTQSPTHLIKTRGQQVTLRCSSQSGHNTVSWYQQALGQGPQFIFQYYREEENGRGNFPPRFSGLQFPNYSSELNVNALELDDSALYLCASSWAGTGGPEQFFGPGTRLTVL.

There are many counts of this clonotype. The chain links TRBV7-3 to TRBJ2-1; D remains ambiguous. CDR1 and CDR2 from the germline V gene are SGHTA and FQGTGA. V was pared by 5 bases and J by 10 bases, with 12 bases between. This CDR3 contains 12 residues. CDR3 nucleotides: TGTGCCAGCAGCGCCCCCTCAAGGGAGCAGTTCTTC. Translated, it gives CASSAPSREQFF.

This clonotype was seen a handful of times. The V call is TRBV18, the J call TRBJ1-2, with TRBD1 matching 8 bases. CDR3 length equals 15 residues. Germline V gives CDR1 KGHSH, CDR2 LQKENI. Unmatched junction bases numbered 8, after V lost 5 bases and J lost 3 bases. The CDR3 DNA sequence: TGTGCCAGCTCAATGACAGGGGAGGCGGACTATGGCTACACCTTC. Protein sequence: CASSMTGEADYGYTF.

This clonotype was seen a handful of times. V usage is TRBV20-1 and J usage is TRBJ1-1, with D possibly matching TRBD1 (6 bases). Germline V gene lookup returns CDR1 DFQATT and CDR2 SNEGSKA (reference sequence). This CDR3 comprises 16 residues. V shed 1 base and J shed 2 bases, with 17 bases lying between them. CDR3 residues: CSARALAGAANTEAFF. CDR3 nucleotide sequence: TGCAGTGCTAGAGCTTTAGCAGGGGCTGCAAACACTGAAGCTTTCTTT.

Only a few counts were recorded for this clonotype. The chain combines TRBV6-1 with TRBJ1-3, with D tentatively TRBD1 (5 bases). Germline CDR1 reads MNHNS; CDR2 reads SASEGT. V dropped 6 bases and J dropped 0 bases, with 12 bases sitting between them. The CDR3 is 15 amino acids. The CDR3 DNA reads as TGTGCCAGCAGGGAGACAGCAGTCTCTGGAAACACCATATATTTT. Translated: CASRETAVSGNTIYF.

This clonotype was picked up many times. This sequence joins TRBV9 and TRBJ2-1; D remains ambiguous. The germline V and J ends were trimmed by 0 bases and 7 bases, with 8 bases remaining between them. CDR3 length: 13 residues. Per the germline V gene, CDR1 is SGDLS and CDR2 is YYNGEE. The CDR3 DNA follows: TGTGCCAGCAGCGTAGGCGGTGTGAATGAGCAGTTCTTC. Amino acid sequence: CASSVGGVNEQFF.

This clonotype has a handful of counts. The chain has TRBV5-6 and TRBJ1-5; D not certain. V lost 4 bases, J lost 10 bases, and 21 bases lay in between. CDR3 size: 15 residues. Germline V gives CDR1 SGHDT, CDR2 YYEEEE. The CDR3 coding sequence is TGTGCCAGCAGCCTAAACTCACGGACGGCCCGTCCCCAGCATTTT. This translates into CASSLNSRTARPQHF.

This chain joins TRBV7-2 and TRBJ2-3, with 8 bases fitting TRBD1. The length of the CDR3 is 15 residues. Per germline, CDR1 SGHTA and CDR2 FQGNSA. With V trimmed by 5 bases and J by 5 bases, 9 bases remained unmatched. The CDR3 sequence: CASSLTQGAGDTQYF. Here the CDR3 DNA reads TGTGCCAGCAGCCTGACCCAGGGGGCCGGAGATACGCAGTATTTT.

The chain combines TRBV20-1 with TRBJ2-5; 8 bases match TRBD1. CDR1 is DFQATT and CDR2 is SNEGSKA in the germline V gene (reference sequence). Germline trimming cut 2 bases from V and 2 bases from J; bases unmatched to any gene: 4. This CDR3 is built from 14 residues. The CDR3 coding sequence is TGCAGTGCTAGAACCGGACAGGGTCAAGAGACCCAGTACTTC. It translates to CSARTGQGQETQYF.

The chain links TRBV5-8 to TRBJ2-2, with 11 bases that match TRBD1. The CDR3 is 15 residues long. Germline lookup yields CDR1 SGHTS and CDR2 YDEGEE. The V segment lost 4 bases and the J segment 6 bases; nucleotides outside the gene matches: 5. In DNA form, the CDR3 reads TGTGCCAGCAGCCGAGGACAGGGGGCGGCCGGGGAGCTGTTTTTT. This gives the protein CASSRGQGAAGELFF.

This clonotype has more than one count but fewer than ten. The chain combines TRBV12-3 or TRBV12-4 with TRBJ2-7; 7 bases match TRBD1. The CDR3 is 13 residues long. The J segment lost 3 bases and the V segment lost 6 bases, leaving 5 bases of the junction unmatched. The DNA for the CDR3 is TGTGCCAGCAGCCAGGGGGAGTACTACGAGCAGTACGTC. Protein sequence: CASSQGEYYEQYV.

This clonotype was counted a single time. The chain uses TRBV10-3 and TRBJ1-1; maybe TRBD1 (5 bases). The V and J ends lost 2 bases and 2 bases respectively, with 12 bases between them. Germline loops: CDR1 ENHRY, CDR2 SYGVKD. The CDR3 has 15 residues. This CDR3 reads CAISEARDVNTEAFF. In DNA form, the CDR3 reads TGTGCCATCAGTGAGGCCAGGGATGTTAACACTGAAGCTTTCTTT.